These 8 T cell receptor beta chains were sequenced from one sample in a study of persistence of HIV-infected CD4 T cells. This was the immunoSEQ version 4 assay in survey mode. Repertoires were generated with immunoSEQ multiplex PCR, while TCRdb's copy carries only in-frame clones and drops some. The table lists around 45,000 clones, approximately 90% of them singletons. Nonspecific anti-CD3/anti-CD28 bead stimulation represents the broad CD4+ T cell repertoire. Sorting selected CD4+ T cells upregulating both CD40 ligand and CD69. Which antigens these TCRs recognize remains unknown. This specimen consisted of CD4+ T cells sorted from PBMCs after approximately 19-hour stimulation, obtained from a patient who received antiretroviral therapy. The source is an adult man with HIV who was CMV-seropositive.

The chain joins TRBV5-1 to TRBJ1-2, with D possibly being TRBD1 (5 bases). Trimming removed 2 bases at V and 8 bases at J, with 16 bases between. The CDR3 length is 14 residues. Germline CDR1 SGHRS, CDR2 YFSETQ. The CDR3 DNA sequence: TGCGCCAGCAGCTTTTCCCGGGGGGAGTGGGGCTACACCTTC. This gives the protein CASSFSRGEWGYTF.

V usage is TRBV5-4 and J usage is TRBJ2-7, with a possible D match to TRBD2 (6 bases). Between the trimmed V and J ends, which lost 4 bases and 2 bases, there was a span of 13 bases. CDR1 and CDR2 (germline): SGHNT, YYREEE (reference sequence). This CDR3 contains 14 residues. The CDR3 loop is CASSLASVPYEQYF. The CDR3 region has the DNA TGTGCCAGCAGCCTGGCTAGCGTCCCCTACGAGCAGTACTTC.

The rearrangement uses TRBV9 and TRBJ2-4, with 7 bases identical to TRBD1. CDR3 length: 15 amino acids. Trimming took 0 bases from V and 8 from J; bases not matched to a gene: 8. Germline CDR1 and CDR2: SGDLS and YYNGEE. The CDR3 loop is CASSVEGRGWDIQYF. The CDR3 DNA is TGTGCCAGCAGCGTAGAGGGCAGGGGGTGGGACATTCAGTACTTC.

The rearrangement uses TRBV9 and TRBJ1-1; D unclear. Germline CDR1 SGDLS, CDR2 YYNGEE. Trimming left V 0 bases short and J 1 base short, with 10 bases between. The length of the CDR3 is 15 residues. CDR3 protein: CASSVVPGRNTEAFF. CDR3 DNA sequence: TGTGCCAGCAGCGTAGTCCCAGGACGGAACACTGAAGCTTTCTTT.

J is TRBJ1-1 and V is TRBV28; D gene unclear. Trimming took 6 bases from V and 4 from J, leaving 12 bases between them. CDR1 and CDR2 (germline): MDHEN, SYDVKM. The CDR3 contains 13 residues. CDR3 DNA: TGTGCCAGCAGCCTACCAACCGGCACTGAAGCTTTCTTT. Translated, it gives CASSLPTGTEAFF.

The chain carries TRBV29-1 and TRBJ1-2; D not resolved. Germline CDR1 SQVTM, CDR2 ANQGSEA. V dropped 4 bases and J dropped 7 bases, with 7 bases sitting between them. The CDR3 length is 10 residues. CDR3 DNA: TGCAGCGTTGGCAGCGGTGGCTACACCTTC. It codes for CSVGSGGYTF.

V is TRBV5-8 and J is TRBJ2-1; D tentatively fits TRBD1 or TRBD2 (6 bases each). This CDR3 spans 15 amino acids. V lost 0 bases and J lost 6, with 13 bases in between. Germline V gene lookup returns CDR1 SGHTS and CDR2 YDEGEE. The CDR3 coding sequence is TGTGCCAGCAGCTTGGGTAGGGGGGCAAGCAATGAGCAGTTCTTC. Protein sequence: CASSLGRGASNEQFF.

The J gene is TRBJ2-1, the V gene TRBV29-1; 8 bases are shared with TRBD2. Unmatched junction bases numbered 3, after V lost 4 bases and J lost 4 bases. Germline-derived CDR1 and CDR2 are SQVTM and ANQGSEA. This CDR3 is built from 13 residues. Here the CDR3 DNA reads TGCAGCGTTGCGACTAGCGCTTACAATGAGCAGTTCTTC. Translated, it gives CSVATSAYNEQFF.